The 20 T cell receptor beta chains below were found in one sample sequenced in a study of cytomegalovirus exposure and HLA in healthy donors (dated by TCRdb to the late 2010s). Library preparation employed the immunoSEQ multiplex PCR assay. A mixture of 60 forward primers for TCR Vbeta segments and 13 reverse primers for TCR Jbeta segments was used in the multiplex PCR. Imported from immuneACCESS, the table was reduced by TCRdb to in-frame sequences with V and J called. These copies leave out some clones; in studies compared against another copy, an unresolved V gene accounts for under half, and the cause of the remainder is not known. The sample data list around 94,000 clones, and 78% of these were observed just once. The ten most abundant clones make up approximately 4.4% of the sample. Material: PBMCs. These receptors were collected from a male donor in good health and CMV-seropositive.

This clone has just one count. This chain links TRBV6-6 with TRBJ1-6; tentative D call: TRBD1 (6 bases). V lost 2 bases and J lost 8, with 13 bases in between. This CDR3 comprises 15 residues. Germline CDR1 reads MNHNY; CDR2 reads SVGAGI (reference sequence). CDR3 nucleotide sequence: TGTGCCAGCAGTTACGCACAGGGACGTGATTCACCCCTCCACTTT. This translates into CASSYAQGRDSPLHF.

CDR3 nucleotide sequence: TGTGCCAGCAGCTCACTCTCCCCCTCCTACGAGCAGTACTTC. Protein product: CASSSLSPSYEQYF. The chain is built from TRBV6-5 and TRBJ2-7, with D uncertain. The CDR3 consists of 14 residues. Germline CDR1 reads MNHEY; CDR2 reads SVGAGI. Trimming shortened V by 6 bases and J by 0 bases, and 12 bases separated the two germline ends.

The V call is TRBV10-1, the J call TRBJ2-2; no definite D call. The germline gives CDR1 WNHNN, CDR2 SYGVQD (reference sequence). This CDR3 comprises 14 residues. V lost 0 bases and J lost 1, with 3 bases in between. Here the CDR3 DNA reads TGCGCCAGCAGTGAGTCCCTGAACACCGGGGAGCTGTTTTTT. Encoded protein: CASSESLNTGELFF.

This sequence joins TRBV5-4 and TRBJ2-2; the match to TRBD2 covers 12 bases. This CDR3 contains 16 residues. CDR1 is SGHNT, CDR2 YYREEE, per germline (reference sequence). V shed 3 bases and J 6 bases; nucleotides not matched to a gene: 6. CDR3 region: CASSSLAGGIAGELFF. The CDR3 DNA sequence: TGTGCCAGCAGCTCTCTAGCGGGAGGGATCGCCGGGGAGCTGTTTTTT.

This chain uses TRBV5-1 with TRBJ1-3; the D is unclear. The V end lost 2 bases, the J end lost 0 bases, and 12 bases lay between the germline ends. CDR3 length equals 16 residues. CDR1 SGHRS and CDR2 YFSETQ come from the germline V gene. DNA of the CDR3: TGCGCCAGCAGCTTCTTAGACACAAACTCTGGAAACACCATATATTTT. Protein: CASSFLDTNSGNTIYF.

The rearrangement uses TRBV28 and TRBJ2-1, with TRBD1 matching 8 bases. The junction had 7 bases not matched to a gene; V was cut back by 4 bases and J by 5 bases. The germline CDR1 and CDR2 sequences are MDHEN and SYDVKM. The CDR3 runs 15 residues. Here the CDR3 DNA reads TGTGCCAGCAGTTCCCAGGGGGCGCGGAACAATGAGCAGTTCTTC. The encoded protein is CASSSQGARNNEQFF.

This chain links TRBV28 with TRBJ1-6; D unresolved. Deletions cut 2 bases from V and 10 bases from J, with 15 bases between. The germline V gene encodes CDR1 MDHEN and CDR2 SYDVKM. CDR3 size: 15 residues. Here the CDR3 reads CASSLESGGYSPLHF. DNA of the CDR3: TGTGCCAGCAGTTTAGAATCGGGAGGGTACTCACCCCTCCACTTT.

The chain uses TRBV7-9 and TRBJ2-1; TRBD1 matches at 10 bases. The V gene end was trimmed by 5 bases and the J gene end by 8 bases; junction bases not matched to a gene: 12. Germline V gene sequence: CDR1 SEHNR, CDR2 FQNEAQ (reference sequence). The CDR3 is 16 amino acids. The CDR3 nucleotides are TGTGCCAGCAGCCATACTCCGGGACAGGGGCTCGATGAGCAGTTCTTC. Amino acids: CASSHTPGQGLDEQFF.

The chain couples TRBV7-6 to TRBJ2-7; D remains ambiguous. Germline V CDR1 and CDR2: SGHVS, FNYEAQ. CDR3 length: 14 amino acids. V was clipped by 5 bases and J by 0 bases, with 11 bases between them. CDR3 sequence: CASSPYSGSYEQYF. The CDR3 coding sequence is TGTGCCAGCAGCCCATACTCCGGCTCCTACGAGCAGTACTTC.

This clone was recorded only once. The rearrangement joins TRBV18 to TRBJ2-7; D possibly corresponds to TRBD2 (7 bases). Per the germline V gene, CDR1 is KGHSH and CDR2 is LQKENI. The CDR3 covers 14 residues. Trimming left V 3 bases short and J 7 bases short, with 16 bases between. The CDR3: CASSPGGPMIEQYF. The DNA of the CDR3 is TGTGCCAGCTCACCGGGGGGGCCGATGATTGAGCAGTACTTC.

This sequence joins TRBV19 and TRBJ2-1; D perhaps matches TRBD2 (5 bases). V was trimmed by 0 bases and J by 9 bases, leaving 12 bases between them. The CDR3 sequence is 14 residues long. In germline, CDR1 is LNHDA, CDR2 SQIVND (reference sequence). In DNA form, the CDR3 reads TGTGCCAGTAGTATAGAACGGTTGAGCGGTGAGCAGTTCTTC. Its protein product is CASSIERLSGEQFF.

The V and J genes are TRBV2 and TRBJ2-5; weak D call: TRBD1 (6 bases). The CDR3 is 18 residues long. Germline-derived CDR1 and CDR2 are SNHLY and FYNNEI. V shed 6 bases and J shed 4 bases, with 27 bases lying between them. CDR3 sequence (DNA): TGTGCCAGCAGACACCCTATTTCCAGGGGCGAGGTTGCAGAGACCCAGTACTTC. It encodes CASRHPISRGEVAETQYF.

The gene calls are TRBV6-5 and TRBJ1-5, with D maybe TRBD1 (5 bases). V was clipped by 6 bases and J by 0 bases, with 12 bases between them. The CDR3 loop spans 15 amino acids. CDR1 MNHEY and CDR2 SVGAGI come from the germline V gene. CDR3 DNA: TGTGCCAGCAGCTGGGGCAGGGATAGCAATCAGCCCCAGCATTTT. It codes for CASSWGRDSNQPQHF.

The V gene is TRBV18, the J gene TRBJ2-3; weak D call: TRBD1 (5 bases). V lost 3 bases to trimming and J lost 2 bases, with 9 bases between them. The CDR3 is 14 amino acids. The germline CDR1 and CDR2 sequences are KGHSH and LQKENI. The CDR3 DNA reads TGTGCCAGCTCACCGAGACAGCCCACAGATACGCAGTATTTT. This codes for CASSPRQPTDTQYF. Together with reference TRBV18 and TRBJ2-3, the CDR3 gives the full variable domain: NAGVMQNPRHLVRRRGQEARLRCSPMKGHSHVYWYRQLPEEGLKFMVYLQKENIIDESGMPKERFSAEFPKEGPSILRIQQVVRGDSAAYFCASSPRQPTDTQYFGPGTRLTVL.

This clone counts as medium-sized. The rearrangement joins TRBV6-5 to TRBJ2-1, with 11 positions matching TRBD1. CDR3 length: 16 residues. The J segment lost 6 bases and the V segment lost 0 bases, leaving 4 bases of the junction unmatched. Germline V lookup: CDR1 MNHEY, CDR2 SVGAGI. CDR3 DNA sequence: TGTGCCAGCAGTTACTCGCCCGGGACAGGGGGCAATGAGCAGTTCTTC. This translates into CASSYSPGTGGNEQFF.

This chain links TRBV7-8 with TRBJ1-1; 8 bases match TRBD1. Germline CDR1 reads SGHVS; CDR2 reads FQNEAQ. V lost 5 bases, J lost 2 bases, and 7 bases stayed unmatched. This CDR3 region has 15 residues. CDR3 region: CASSAHGQGNTEAFF. The CDR3, as DNA: TGTGCCAGCAGCGCCCACGGACAGGGCAACACTGAAGCTTTCTTT.

This clone was picked up a small number of times. The chain carries TRBV10-3 and TRBJ1-5; maybe TRBD1 (6 bases). Germline lookup yields CDR1 ENHRY and CDR2 SYGVKD. The CDR3 is made up of 15 amino acids. Trimming shortened V by 2 bases and J by 0 bases, and 8 bases separated the two germline ends. The DNA for the CDR3 is TGTGCCATCAGTGAGGGACAGTCTAGCAATCAGCCCCAGCATTTT. This gives the protein CAISEGQSSNQPQHF.

This sequence joins TRBV9 and TRBJ2-2; tentatively, D is TRBD2 (5 bases). V shed 3 bases and J shed 2 bases, with 14 bases lying between them. Germline CDR1 SGDLS, CDR2 YYNGEE. CDR3 size: 16 residues. This CDR3 reads CASSGKGLANTGELFF. The CDR3 DNA sequence: TGTGCCAGCAGCGGTAAAGGACTGGCCAACACCGGGGAGCTGTTTTTT.

The gene calls are TRBV10-2 and TRBJ2-1; 11 bases agree with TRBD2. This CDR3 has 16 residues. Germline V CDR1 and CDR2: WSHSY, SAAADI. After removal of 2 bases from V and 12 bases from J, the junction contained 12 bases not matched to a gene. This chain's CDR3 is CASSEGRWLAGGGQFF. CDR3 DNA: TGCGCCAGCAGTGAGGGGCGTTGGCTAGCGGGAGGCGGGCAGTTCTTC.

The rearrangement uses TRBV29-1 and TRBJ2-5; 7 bases line up with TRBD1. CDR1 is SQVTM and CDR2 is ANQGSEA in the germline V gene. The CDR3 spans 13 residues. The J segment lost 2 bases and the V segment lost 6 bases, leaving 6 bases of the junction unmatched. Here the CDR3 reads CSVRDRGQETQYF. CDR3 in DNA: TGCAGCGTCCGGGACAGAGGGCAAGAGACCCAGTACTTC.